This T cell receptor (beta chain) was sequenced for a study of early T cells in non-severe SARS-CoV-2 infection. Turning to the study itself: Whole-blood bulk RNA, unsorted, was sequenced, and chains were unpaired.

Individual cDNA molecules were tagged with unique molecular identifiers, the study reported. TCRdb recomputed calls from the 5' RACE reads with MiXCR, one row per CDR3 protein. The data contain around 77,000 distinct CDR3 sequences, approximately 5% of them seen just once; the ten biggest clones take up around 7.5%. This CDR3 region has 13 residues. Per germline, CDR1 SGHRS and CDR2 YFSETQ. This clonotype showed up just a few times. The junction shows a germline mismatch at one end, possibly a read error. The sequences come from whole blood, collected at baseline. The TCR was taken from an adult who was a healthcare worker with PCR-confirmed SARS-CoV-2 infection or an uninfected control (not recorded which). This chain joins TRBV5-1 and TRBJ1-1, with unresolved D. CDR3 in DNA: TGCGCCAGCAGCTTGGGTTTGAACACTGGAGCTTTCTTT. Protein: CASSLGLNTGAFF.